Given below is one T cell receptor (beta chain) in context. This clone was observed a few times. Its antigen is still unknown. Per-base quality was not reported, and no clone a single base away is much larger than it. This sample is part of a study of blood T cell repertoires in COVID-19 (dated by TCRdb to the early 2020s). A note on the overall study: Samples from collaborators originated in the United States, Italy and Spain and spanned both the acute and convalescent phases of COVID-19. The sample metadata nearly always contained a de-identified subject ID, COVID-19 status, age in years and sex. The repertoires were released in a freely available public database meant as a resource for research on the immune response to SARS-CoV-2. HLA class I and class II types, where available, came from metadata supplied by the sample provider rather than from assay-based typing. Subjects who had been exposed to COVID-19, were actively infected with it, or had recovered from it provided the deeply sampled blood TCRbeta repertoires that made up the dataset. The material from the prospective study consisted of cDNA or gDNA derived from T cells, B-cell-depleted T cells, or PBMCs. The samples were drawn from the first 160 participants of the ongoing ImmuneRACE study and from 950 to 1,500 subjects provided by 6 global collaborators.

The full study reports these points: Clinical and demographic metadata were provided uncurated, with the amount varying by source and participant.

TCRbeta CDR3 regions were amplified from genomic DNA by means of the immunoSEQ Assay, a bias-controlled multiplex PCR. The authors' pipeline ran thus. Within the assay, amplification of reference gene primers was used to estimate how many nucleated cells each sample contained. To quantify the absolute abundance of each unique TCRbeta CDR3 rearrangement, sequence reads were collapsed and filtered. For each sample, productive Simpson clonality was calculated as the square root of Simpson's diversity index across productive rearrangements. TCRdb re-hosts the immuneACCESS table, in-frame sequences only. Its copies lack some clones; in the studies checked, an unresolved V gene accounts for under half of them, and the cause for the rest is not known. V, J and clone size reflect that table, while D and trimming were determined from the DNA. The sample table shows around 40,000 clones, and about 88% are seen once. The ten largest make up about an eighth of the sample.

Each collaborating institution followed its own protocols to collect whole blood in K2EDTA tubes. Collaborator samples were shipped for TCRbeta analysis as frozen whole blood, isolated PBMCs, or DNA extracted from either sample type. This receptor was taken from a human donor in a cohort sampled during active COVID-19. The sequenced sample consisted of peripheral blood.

The sequenced DNA is TGCGCCAGCAGCCAGGCCGGGACAGGGAATTCACCCCTCCACTTT. The resulting protein is CASSQAGTGNSPLHF. This chain joins TRBV4-1 to TRBJ1-6; 9 central bases correspond to TRBD1. Spanning cysteine to phenylalanine, the CDR3 consists of 15 amino acids. Only the CDR3 region is kept as DNA, spanning 45 bases read in frame from base 1. Germline trimming: 3 bases from V, 7 bases from J; junction bases outside gene matches: 4. CDR1 MGHRA and CDR2 YSYEKL were looked up in the germline V gene.